A selection of T cell receptor beta chains follows, all from one sample in a study of T cell repertoires in ileal Crohn's disease. Some clones are missing from TCRdb's copy, which holds only in-frame ones; the method was immunoSEQ multiplex PCR. Seen here are some 14,000 clones, around two thirds observed once, and the top ten hold less than 6.5%. Source material: ileal tissue. The receptors come from an adult with Crohn's disease. Both conserved end residues are part of each CDR3. Fields, in order: clone size, J gene, V gene, D gene, CDR3 protein, CDR3 DNA. D genes are given only for firm matches. Part of the rows lack a size; the others show once, few, many or a class for expanded clones.

>NA|TRBJ1-4|TRBV4-2|NA
CASSQPQASATNEKLFF
TGTGCCAGCAGCCAGCCACAGGCATCGGCAACTAATGAAAAACTGTTTTTT
>NA|TRBJ1-1|TRBV29-1|NA
CSVAILGDTEAFF
TGCAGCGTTGCCATACTCGGGGACACTGAAGCTTTCTTT
>few|TRBJ1-5|TRBV7-2|NA
CASSYSLSNQPQHF
TGTGCCAGCAGCTACTCACTTAGCAATCAGCCCCAGCATTTT
>few|TRBJ1-2|TRBV7-2|NA
CASSPSLANYGYTF
TGTGCCAGCAGCCCCTCCCTAGCTAACTATGGCTACACCTTC
>NA|TRBJ2-1|TRBV10-1|NA
CASSEGGYNEQFF
TGCGCCAGCAGTGAGGGAGGTTACAATGAGCAGTTCTTC
>NA|TRBJ2-7|TRBV21-1|NA
CASSNSDRTYEQYF
TGTGCCAGCAGCAATTCCGACAGAACCTACGAGCAGTACTTC
>NA|TRBJ1-6|TRBV30|NA
CAWSVADGSPLHF
TGTGCCTGGAGTGTAGCGGATGGATCACCCCTCCACTTT
>NA|TRBJ2-7|TRBV30|NA
CAWSPGGREQYF
TGTGCCTGGAGTCCAGGGGGGCGGGAGCAGTACTTC
>NA|TRBJ1-1|TRBV6-4|TRBD1
CASRRTRGRGGMNTEAFF
TGTGCCAGCAGACGAACCAGGGGGCGGGGCGGAATGAACACTGAAGCTTTCTTT
>NA|TRBJ1-2|TRBV20-1|NA
CSASVGEGYTF
TGCAGTGCTAGCGTAGGGGAAGGCTACACCTTC
>NA|TRBJ2-5|TRBV2|NA
CASSEALRWTTAQETQYF
TGTGCCAGCAGTGAAGCGCTTCGGTGGACCACCGCACAAGAGACCCAGTACTTC
>NA|TRBJ2-7|TRBV6-1|TRBD1
CASSSQDRTYEQYF
TGTGCCAGCAGTTCCCAGGACAGGACCTACGAGCAGTACTTC
>NA|TRBJ2-2|TRBV27|NA
CASSSSGLNTGELFF
TGTGCCAGCAGTTCCAGCGGCTTGAACACCGGGGAGCTGTTTTTT
>medium-sized|TRBJ1-5|TRBV28|NA
CASSLTGPSNQPQHF
TGTGCCAGCAGTTTAACAGGGCCCAGCAATCAGCCCCAGCATTTT
>NA|TRBJ2-2|TRBV4-1|TRBD2
CASSLMNLAGGYTGELFF
TGCGCCAGCAGCCTAATGAATTTAGCGGGGGGATACACCGGGGAGCTGTTTTTT
>NA|TRBJ2-3|TRBV7-9|TRBD1
CASSLGQGGTDTQYF
TGTGCCAGCAGCTTAGGACAGGGGGGCACAGATACGCAGTATTTT
>NA|TRBJ1-1|TRBV27|NA
CASSSRGGIHTEAFF
TGTGCCAGCAGCTCCAGAGGGGGAATTCACACTGAAGCTTTCTTT
>NA|TRBJ2-3|TRBV28|NA
CASSFGGPTDTQYF
TGTGCCAGCAGTTTCGGGGGGCCGACAGATACGCAGTATTTT
>once|TRBJ1-5|TRBV10-2|NA
CASRGSEGLGSNQPQHF
TGCGCCAGCAGAGGGAGCGAGGGCTTAGGGAGCAATCAGCCCCAGCATTTT
>NA|TRBJ2-1|TRBV29-1|NA
CSPRNYNEQFF
TGCAGCCCCCGAAACTACAATGAGCAGTTCTTC
>few|TRBJ1-6|TRBV1|NA
CTSSQTPTGQGVDSPLHF
TGCACCAGCAGCCAAACCCCAACTGGACAGGGGGTGGATTCACCCCTCCACTTT
>medium-sized|TRBJ1-6|TRBV6-5|NA
CATTREGPSNSPLHF
TGTGCCACTACACGAGAGGGGCCGTCTAATTCACCCCTCCACTTT
>NA|TRBJ2-7|TRBV5-4|NA
CASSLEVYDSYEQYF
TGTGCCAGCAGCTTGGAGGTGTACGATTCCTACGAGCAGTACTTC
>few|TRBJ2-7|TRBV28|TRBD2
CASSSGLAGGRGFSYEQYF
TGTGCCAGCAGTTCAGGACTAGCGGGGGGCAGAGGTTTCTCCTACGAGCAGTACTTC
>NA|TRBJ2-7|TRBV6-5|TRBD1
CASSYGDRQYEQYF
TGTGCCAGCAGTTACGGGGACAGGCAATATGAGCAGTACTTC
>NA|TRBJ2-3|TRBV9|TRBD2
CASSVGSRRASGLSTDTQYF
TGTGCCAGCAGCGTAGGGTCCCGGAGGGCTAGCGGTCTGAGCACAGATACGCAGTATTTT
>few|TRBJ2-5|TRBV7-2|NA
CASSSRLEGTQYF
TGTGCCAGCAGCTCCAGACTGGAAGGAACCCAGTACTTC
>NA|TRBJ1-2|TRBV18|NA
CASSPSQSNYGYTF
TGTGCCAGCTCACCCTCCCAGAGTAACTATGGCTACACCTTC
>NA|TRBJ1-2|TRBV7-2|NA
CASSPSLANYGYTF
TGTGCCAGCAGCCCATCTTTAGCTAACTATGGCTACACCTTC
>once|TRBJ1-5|TRBV5-8|TRBD1
CASRVGQSNQPQHF
TGTGCCAGCAGGGTGGGACAGAGCAATCAGCCCCAGCATTTT
>once|TRBJ1-1|TRBV19|NA
CASSIRALNTEAFF
TGTGCCAGTAGTATACGAGCCCTGAACACTGAAGCTTTCTTT
>NA|TRBJ1-6|TRBV10-3|TRBD1
CAISEGDSNSPLHF
TGTGCCATCAGTGAGGGGGACAGTAATTCACCCCTCCACTTT
>medium-sized|TRBJ1-2|TRBV5-6|NA
CASILGGNYGYTF
TGTGCCAGCATCCTTGGGGGGAACTATGGCTACACCTTC
>few|TRBJ2-5|TRBV5-6|TRBD1
CASSARGRGETQYF
TGTGCCAGCAGCGCGAGGGGGCGCGGAGAGACCCAGTACTTC
>NA|TRBJ1-1|TRBV9|NA
CASSVEGRKRDTEAFF
TGTGCCAGCAGCGTAGAGGGCCGCAAACGGGACACTGAAGCTTTCTTT
>NA|TRBJ2-7|TRBV5-4|NA
CASSLVSTYEQYF
TGTGCCAGCAGCTTGGTATCTACCTACGAGCAGTACTTC
>NA|TRBJ1-2|TRBV7-3|NA
CASSNDGLQGYTF
TGTGCCAGCAGCAACGACGGACTTCAAGGCTACACCTTC
>NA|TRBJ1-6|TRBV18|NA
CASSPGTVNSPLHF
TGTGCCAGCTCACCAGGGACGGTTAATTCACCCCTCCACTTT
>NA|TRBJ2-3|TRBV30|NA
CAWSVEGDTQYF
TGTGCCTGGAGTGTAGAGGGGGATACGCAGTATTTT
>NA|TRBJ2-7|TRBV5-1|NA
CASSFKRGALTYEQYF
TGCGCCAGCAGCTTTAAGAGGGGGGCTCTGACCTACGAGCAGTACTTC
>NA|TRBJ1-2|TRBV14|NA
CASSPLGVASYGYTF
TGTGCCAGCAGCCCCCTCGGGGTAGCTAGCTATGGCTACACCTTC
>NA|TRBJ1-1|TRBV2|NA
CASSVIWSGAIFITEAFF
TGTGCCAGCAGTGTAATTTGGTCAGGGGCTATTTTCATCACTGAAGCTTTCTTT
>NA|TRBJ1-2|TRBV6-6|TRBD1
CASTLRGDIANYGYTF
TGTGCCAGCACCCTCAGGGGGGATATAGCTAACTATGGCTACACCTTC